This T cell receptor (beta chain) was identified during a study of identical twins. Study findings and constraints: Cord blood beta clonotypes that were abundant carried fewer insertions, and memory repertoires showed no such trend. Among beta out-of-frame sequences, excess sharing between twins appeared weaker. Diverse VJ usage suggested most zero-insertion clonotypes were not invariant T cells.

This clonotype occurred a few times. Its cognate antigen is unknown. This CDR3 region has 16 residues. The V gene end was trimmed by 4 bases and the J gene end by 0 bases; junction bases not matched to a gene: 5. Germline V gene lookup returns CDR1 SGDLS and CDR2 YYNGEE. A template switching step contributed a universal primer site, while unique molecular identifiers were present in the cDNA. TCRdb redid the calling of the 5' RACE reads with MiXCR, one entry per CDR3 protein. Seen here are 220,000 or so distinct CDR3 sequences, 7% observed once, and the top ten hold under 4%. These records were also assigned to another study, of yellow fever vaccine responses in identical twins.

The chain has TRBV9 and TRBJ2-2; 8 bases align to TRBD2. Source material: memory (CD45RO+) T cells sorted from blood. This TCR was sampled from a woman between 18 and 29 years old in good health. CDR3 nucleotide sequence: TGTGCCAGCAGCTCCAGCGGGGGAGCGAACACCGGGGAGCTGTTTTTT. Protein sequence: CASSSSGGANTGELFF.